This T cell receptor (beta chain) was documented in a study of shared clonotypes between healthy human individuals. About this clone itself: Its target is not known.

Repertoires were generated with immunoSEQ multiplex PCR, while TCRdb's copy carries only in-frame clones and drops some. There are 2,100,000 or so clones in the sample; roughly 95% occur only once, and about 0.13% lies in the top ten. Findings and limits, study-wide: Compared with clonotypes that all four donors shared, non-shared clonotypes had lower generation probabilities.

V lost 7 bases, J lost 5 bases, and 9 bases stayed unmatched. The germline gives CDR1 ENHRY, CDR2 SYGVKD. The CDR3 runs to 15 residues. The chain carries TRBV10-3 and TRBJ1-1; TRBD1 matches 11 bases. The sequence came from a man aged 18 to 29 in good health. The sample taken for sequencing was naive CD4+ T cells sorted from blood. Subset specified: CD45RA+ positively selected. The CDR3 sequence: CAITLQGTGGTEAFF. CDR3 sequence (DNA): TGTGCCATCACACTACAGGGGACAGGGGGTACTGAAGCTTTCTTT.